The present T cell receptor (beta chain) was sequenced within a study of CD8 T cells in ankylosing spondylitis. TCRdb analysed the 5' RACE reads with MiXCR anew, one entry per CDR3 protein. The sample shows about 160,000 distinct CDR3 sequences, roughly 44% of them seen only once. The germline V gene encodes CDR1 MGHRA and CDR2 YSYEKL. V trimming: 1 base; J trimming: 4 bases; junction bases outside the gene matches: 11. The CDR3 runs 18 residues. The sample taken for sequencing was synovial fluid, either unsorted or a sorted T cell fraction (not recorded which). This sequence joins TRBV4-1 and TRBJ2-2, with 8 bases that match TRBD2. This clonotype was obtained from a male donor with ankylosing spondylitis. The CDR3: CASSQVHPGGPVTGELFF. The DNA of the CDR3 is TGCGCCAGCAGCCAAGTCCACCCGGGAGGGCCGGTCACCGGGGAGCTGTTTTTT.